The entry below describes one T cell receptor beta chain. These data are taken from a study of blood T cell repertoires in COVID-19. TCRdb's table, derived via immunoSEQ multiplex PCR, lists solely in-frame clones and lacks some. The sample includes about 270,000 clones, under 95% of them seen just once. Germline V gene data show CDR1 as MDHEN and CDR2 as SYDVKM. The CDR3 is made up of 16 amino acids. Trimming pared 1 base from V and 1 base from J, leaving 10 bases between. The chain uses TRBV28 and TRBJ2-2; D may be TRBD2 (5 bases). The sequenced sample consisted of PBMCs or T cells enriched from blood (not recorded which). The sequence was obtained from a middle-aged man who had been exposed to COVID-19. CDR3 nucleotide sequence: TGTGCCAGCAGTTTATTTGGTAGCGAGAACACCGGGGAGCTGTTTTTT. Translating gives CASSLFGSENTGELFF.